This T cell receptor (beta chain) was found in a study of T cell responses to AZD1222 COVID-19 vaccine. With V trimmed by 0 bases and J by 7 bases, 10 bases remained unmatched. This CDR3 is 17 amino acids long. Germline loops: CDR1 MNHEY, CDR2 SMNVEV (reference sequence). The data were produced by immunoSEQ multiplex PCR, yet TCRdb's version contains in-frame clones alone and is incomplete. The data contain roughly 150,000 clones, around 90% of them singletons. The V gene is TRBV27, the J gene TRBJ2-1; 9 bases map to TRBD2. The receptor's source is an adult in good health. The material sequenced was peripheral blood, taken on day 0 of AZD1222 vaccination. CDR3 sequence reads: CASSLSSGSGSSNEQFF. The CDR3 DNA sequence: TGTGCCAGCAGTTTATCGAGTGGTAGCGGGAGCTCGAATGAGCAGTTCTTC.